This is a list of T cell receptor beta chains from one sample in a study of blood T cell repertoires in COVID-19. TCRdb keeps only in-frame clones here, not all; method: immunoSEQ multiplex PCR. Of about 250,000 clones in the sample, around nine tenths were seen once. The sample comprised peripheral blood. Receptor source: a woman aged 60 to 75 who had recovered from COVID-19. Both conserved end residues are part of each CDR3. The order of the fields is V gene, J gene, clone size, D gene, CDR3 protein, CDR3 DNA. D genes are given only for firm matches. Rows give clone size only sometimes, using once, few, many, or a class for an expanded clone.

TRBV6-6	TRBJ2-2	once	TRBD2	CASDSGGYTGELFF	TGTGCCAGCGACAGCGGGGGGTACACCGGGGAGCTGTTTTTT
TRBV10-3	TRBJ1-1	-	-	CAISSTASMNTEAFF	TGTGCCATCAGTAGCACAGCTAGCATGAACACTGAAGCTTTCTTT
TRBV28	TRBJ2-5	-	TRBD1	CASSLSGQGTQYF	TGTGCCAGCAGTTTGTCGGGACAGGGGACCCAGTACTTC
TRBV7-2	TRBJ1-6	-	TRBD1	CASSFKGANSPLHF	TGTGCCAGCAGCTTCAAGGGGGCTAATTCACCCCTCCACTTT
TRBV7-2	TRBJ1-6	-	TRBD1	CASSLRAGGRSPLHF	TGTGCCAGCAGCTTGAGGGCAGGGGGACGTTCACCCCTCCACTTT
TRBV19	TRBJ2-1	-	-	CASSTRSYNEQFF	TGTGCCAGTAGTACCCGTTCCTACAATGAGCAGTTCTTC
TRBV15	TRBJ2-1	-	-	CATSPRTGEVDWNEQFF	TGTGCCACCAGCCCTCGAACGGGGGAGGTAGATTGGAATGAGCAGTTCTTC
TRBV11-2	TRBJ2-7	-	TRBD1	CASSSRTGNYEQYF	TGTGCCAGCAGCTCACGGACAGGGAACTACGAGCAGTACTTC
TRBV9	TRBJ2-4	-	TRBD2	CASSVSGGQNIQYF	TGTGCCAGCAGCGTTAGCGGGGGCCAAAACATTCAGTACTTC
TRBV2	TRBJ1-1	few	TRBD1	CASRQPGTGNTEAFF	TGTGCCAGCAGACAACCCGGGACAGGGAACACTGAAGCTTTCTTT
TRBV5-4	TRBJ1-6	-	TRBD1	CASSLPGTGDNSPLHF	TGTGCCAGCAGCCTTCCCGGGACAGGGGATAATTCACCCCTCCACTTT
TRBV3-1/TRBV3-2	TRBJ1-2	-	-	CASSQDPTVSGYTF	TGTGCCAGCAGCCAAGATCCGACAGTTAGTGGCTACACCTTC
TRBV18	TRBJ2-7	-	TRBD2	CASSPSGERGLYEQYF	TGTGCCAGCTCACCCTCGGGGGAGCGGGGACTCTACGAGCAGTACTTC
TRBV28	TRBJ1-2	once	TRBD1	CASSFRQGYGYTF	TGTGCCAGCAGTTTCAGACAGGGTTATGGCTACACCTTC
TRBV2	TRBJ1-2	-	TRBD1	CASISTGGYGYTF	TGTGCCAGCATCTCAACAGGGGGCTATGGCTACACCTTC
TRBV24-1	TRBJ1-5	-	-	CATSDSGWPQHF	TGTGCCACCAGTGATTCCGGTTGGCCCCAGCATTTT
TRBV24-1	TRBJ2-2	-	TRBD1	CATSDLTTGGDTGELFF	TGTGCCACCAGTGATTTGACAACAGGGGGTGACACCGGGGAGCTGTTTTTT
TRBV19	TRBJ2-5	-	TRBD1	CASNPARGQGQETQYF	TGTGCCAGTAATCCGGCGAGGGGACAGGGTCAAGAGACCCAGTACTTC
TRBV7-6	TRBJ1-1	-	-	CASSTLDPTQGLTEAFF	TGTGCCAGCAGCACACTGGACCCTACTCAGGGCCTCACTGAAGCTTTCTTT
TRBV20-1	TRBJ2-7	-	-	CSVDRAYEQYF	TGCAGTGTAGACAGAGCCTACGAGCAGTACTTC
TRBV19	TRBJ2-3	-	-	CASSNSASSTDTQYF	TGTGCCAGTAGTAATTCCGCTAGCTCGACAGATACGCAGTATTTT
TRBV7-9	TRBJ1-4	-	-	CASSLGSGLRFF	TGTGCCAGCAGCTTAGGGTCCGGACTTCGCTTTTTT
TRBV4-3	TRBJ2-3	once	TRBD1	CASSQDWTGAADTQYF	TGCGCCAGCAGCCAAGACTGGACAGGGGCGGCAGATACGCAGTATTTT
TRBV11-3	TRBJ2-5	-	TRBD2	CASSPTGTSGGARETQYF	TGTGCCAGCAGCCCGACAGGGACTAGCGGGGGGGCTCGAGAGACCCAGTACTTC
TRBV19	TRBJ1-1	-	-	CASSIWALNTEAFF	TGTGCCAGTAGTATCTGGGCCCTGAACACTGAAGCTTTCTTT
TRBV9	TRBJ1-5	-	-	CASSTGYGSYQPQHF	TGTGCCAGCAGTACAGGGTATGGGTCGTATCAGCCCCAGCATTTT
TRBV28	TRBJ2-2	-	TRBD1	CASSFLRGLETGELFF	TGTGCCAGCAGTTTTCTCAGGGGGCTCGAAACCGGGGAGCTGTTTTTT
TRBV5-1	TRBJ1-2	-	TRBD1	CASSSQGRSGYTF	TGCGCCAGCAGCTCACAGGGGCGGTCTGGCTACACCTTC
TRBV7-6	TRBJ2-1	-	TRBD1	CASSLVRQGSAAYEQFF	TGTGCCAGCAGCTTAGTACGACAGGGATCAGCGGCTTATGAGCAGTTCTTC
TRBV3-1/TRBV3-2	TRBJ1-1	-	-	CASSQGATGNTEAFF	TGTGCCAGCAGCCAAGGGGCAACTGGGAACACTGAAGCTTTCTTT
TRBV13	TRBJ1-5	-	-	CASSLSRAEGQPQHF	TGTGCCAGCAGCTTAAGCAGGGCGGAAGGTCAGCCCCAGCATTTT
TRBV4-2	TRBJ1-4	-	-	CASSQGERGSREKLFF	TGTGCCAGCAGCCAAGGGGAGCGGGGAAGTCGTGAAAAACTGTTTTTT